Shown below are 12 T cell receptor beta chains from a single sample sequenced in a study of T cells in Graves' hyperthyroidism and ophthalmopathy. RNA transcripts gave rise to amplified TCR beta CDR3 regions. RT-PCR in the first round (using the HTBI primer set) targeted the TCR CDR3. Via MiXCR, TCRdb re-called the multiplex PCR reads, giving one row per CDR3 protein. Of fewer than 300,000 distinct CDR3 sequences listed, approximately 16% were seen once; the top ten hold about 33%. Input material: blood. These receptors came from a woman aged 45-59 years with Graves' hyperthyroidism that later progressed to Graves' ophthalmopathy.

This clonotype has at least ten counts. The V gene is TRBV10-3, the J gene TRBJ1-5; unclear D gene. Germline V CDR1 and CDR2: ENHRY, SYGVKD. The CDR3 runs 12 residues. V was shortened by 8 bases and J by 3 bases, with 8 bases between the two germline ends. CDR3: CAISQVNQPQHF. DNA for the CDR3: TGTGCCATCTCCCAGGTCAATCAGCCCCAGCATTTT.

This clonotype was observed a handful of times. The chain employs TRBV20-1 and TRBJ2-6; possibly TRBD1 or TRBD2 for D (6 bases each). The V gene's germline CDR1 is DFQATT and CDR2 SNEGSKA (reference sequence). Trimming removed 3 bases at V and 3 bases at J, with 15 bases between. This CDR3 is built from 16 residues. The CDR3 nucleotides read TGCAGTGCTAGTAAGGGAGGAGGGGGTGGGGCCAACGTCCTGACTTTC. Translating it yields CSASKGGGGGANVLTF.

This sequence joins TRBV7-9 and TRBJ2-7; 7 bases map to TRBD1. With V trimmed by 1 base and J by 3 bases, 9 bases remained unmatched. This CDR3 comprises 16 residues. Germline V lookup: CDR1 SEHNR, CDR2 FQNEAQ (reference sequence). The CDR3 DNA is TGTGCCAGCAGCTTAGTTCTCGGACAGGCCAACTACGAGCAGTACTTC. Protein product: CASSLVLGQANYEQYF.

The V call is TRBV4-1, the J call TRBJ2-1; TRBD2 matches 13 bases. The ends lost 4 bases at V and 1 base at J; junction bases unmatched: 4. The CDR3 runs 17 residues. Germline loops: CDR1 MGHRA, CDR2 YSYEKL. CDR3 amino acids: CASSLPGLAGSYNEQFF. As DNA, the CDR3 is TGCGCCAGCAGCCTGCCGGGACTAGCGGGATCCTACAATGAGCAGTTCTTC.

The rearrangement links TRBV28 to TRBJ1-1, with a tentative D call TRBD1 (5 bases). Germline CDR1 is MDHEN and CDR2 is SYDVKM. The CDR3 length is 14 residues. The ends were cut back, 6 bases at V and 1 base at J, with 12 bases in the middle. CDR3: CASRVQGSNTEAFF. CDR3 bases: TGTGCCAGCAGGGTCCAGGGCTCGAACACTGAAGCTTTCTTT. Supplemented by reference TRBV28 and TRBJ1-1, the full variable domain reads DVKVTQSSRYLVKRTGEKVFLECVQDMDHENMFWYRQDPGLGLRLIYFSYDVKMKEKGDIPEGYSVSREKKERFSLILESASTNQTSMYLCASRVQGSNTEAFFGQGTRLTVV.

This clonotype was recorded many times. This chain links TRBV3-1 with TRBJ1-5, with D maybe TRBD1 (5 bases). Germline lookup yields CDR1 LGHDT and CDR2 YNNKEL (reference sequence). The ends were cut back, 0 bases at V and 7 bases at J, with 13 bases in the middle. The CDR3 covers 15 residues. Here the CDR3 DNA reads TGTGCCAGCAGCCAAGATGCGACAGAGAACCAGCCCCAGCATTTT. It encodes CASSQDATENQPQHF.

This clonotype was seen more than once but under ten times. Lacking the conserved final phenylalanine or tryptophan, this CDR3 likely reflects a read error. The gene calls are TRBV7-3 and TRBJ2-2; D gene ambiguous. Trimming pared 2 bases from V and 4 bases from J, leaving 5 bases between. Germline V lookup: CDR1 SGHTA, CDR2 FQGTGA. The CDR3 is 13 amino acids. CDR3 residues: CASSLGGTGELFL. CDR3 in DNA: TGTGCCAGCAGCTTAGGTGGCACCGGGGAGCTGTTTCTT.

The chain has TRBV20-1 and TRBJ2-1; no firm D call. V lost 6 bases and J 0 bases, leaving 18 bases between the germline ends. The CDR3 covers 16 residues. Germline V gives CDR1 DFQATT, CDR2 SNEGSKA (reference sequence). The CDR3: CSAKLTDYSSYNEQFF. DNA for the CDR3: TGCAGTGCGAAACTCACGGATTATAGCTCCTACAATGAGCAGTTCTTC.

This clonotype was counted between two and nine times. This chain links TRBV19 with TRBJ2-2; 10 bases line up with TRBD2. Germline V CDR1 and CDR2: LNHDA, SQIVND (reference sequence). After removal of 4 bases from V and 6 bases from J, the junction contained 11 bases not matched to a gene. The CDR3 contains 17 residues. The CDR3 sequence: CASSNLRLAGDPGELFF. In DNA, the CDR3 is TGTGCCAGTAGTAATTTGCGGCTAGCGGGAGACCCCGGGGAGCTGTTTTTT.

Only a few counts were recorded for this clonotype. The chain is built from TRBV10-3 and TRBJ2-1; 8 bases agree with TRBD2. V gave up 11 bases and J gave up 8 bases; unmatched junction bases: 2. The germline V gene has CDR1 ENHRY and CDR2 SYGVKD. There are 10 residues in the CDR3. The CDR3 DNA reads as TGTGCCCTCGGGAGGGATGAGCAGTTCTTC. This translates into CALGRDEQFF.

This clonotype has ten or more counts. The chain couples TRBV5-1 to TRBJ2-3; 12 bases line up with TRBD2. This CDR3 comprises 18 residues. Per the germline V gene, CDR1 is SGHRS and CDR2 is YFSETQ. V shed 4 bases and J 5 bases; nucleotides not matched to a gene: 14. The CDR3 here is CASSRRRTSGTRIDTQYF. Here the CDR3 DNA reads TGCGCCAGCAGCCGGAGGCGGACTAGCGGGACTCGGATAGATACGCAGTATTTT.

The genes are TRBV28 and TRBJ2-5; TRBD2 matches at 7 bases. Germline V CDR1 and CDR2: MDHEN, SYDVKM. This CDR3 region has 15 residues. V was pared by 4 bases and J by 4 bases, with 9 bases of the junction left unmatched. CDR3 loop: CASSSTAGSRETQYF. CDR3 bases: TGTGCCAGCAGTTCGACAGCGGGATCTCGAGAGACCCAGTACTTC.